This TCR beta chain was documented in a study of CD8 T cells in ankylosing spondylitis (dated by TCRdb to about 2017). Study-level background: T cell receptor beta repertoires were profiled in healthy donors and ankylosing spondylitis patients so that disease-linked TCR variants could be found. In total, the full study cohort was made up of roughly 110 healthy donors and 25 or so ankylosing spondylitis patients. Peripheral blood was sampled, and synovial fluid was additionally collected from ankylosing spondylitis patients.

The sequencer listed for this sample is Illumina HiSeq 2500. TCR beta libraries were prepared by quantitative 5'-RACE with molecular barcodes. In the source study's methods: A new computational method based on a probabilistic model of VDJ rearrangement was used to identify disease-linked TCR variants. Through fastp at Q25 and MiXCR, TCRdb rebuilt clones from the public reads, retaining in-frame beta chains. Every CDR3 protein is listed once, alongside the most common genes and DNA of its rows. The V and J calls and clone size are TCRdb's, not the authors'. Here the sample has 100,000 to 150,000 distinct CDR3 sequences; approximately 10% occur a single time. The ten largest clones represent more than 3% of the sample. In its sample, this clonotype was seen many times. This clone's antigen is unknown. Within one base of it there is no much larger clone, and no base qualities were kept. General study outcomes and caveats: In peripheral blood, the disease-linked clones were found at relatively low frequencies and had a CD8+ phenotype. The disease-linked clones were reported as significantly enriched in matched synovial fluid samples from ankylosing spondylitis patients. Some of the motif variants had been reported before in the synovial fluid and blood of reactive arthritis patients, a finding that suggests common disease-initiation mechanisms. Blood from ankylosing spondylitis patients appeared to be characterized by a TCR beta motif composed of under ten highly homologous amino acid variants.

The specimen was blood, either unsorted or a sorted T cell fraction (not recorded which). The clonotype was recovered from a male donor with ankylosing spondylitis or in good health (not recorded which).

CDR3 reads: CASSPPRGDLYNEQFF. The DNA sequence is TGCGCCAGCAGCCCCCCGCGCGGGGATCTTTACAATGAGCAGTTCTTC. The rearranged chain carries TRBV5-1 and TRBJ2-1, with TRBD2 perhaps the D gene, on 6 matching bases. V is pared back by 4 bases and J by 4 bases, with 18 bases lying between the germline termini. Including cysteine and phenylalanine, the CDR3 has 16 amino acids. Only the CDR3 portion is preserved as DNA: 48 bases, with reading frame beginning at the first base. Looking up the germline V gene yields CDR1 SGHRS and CDR2 YFSETQ.